This T cell receptor beta chain originates from a study of CD8 T cells in Susac syndrome. Sequencing of TCR beta covered CD8+ and CD4+ T cells obtained from blood. RNA amounts of roughly 0.45 to 1 ug underwent reverse transcription with random hexamers. By means of immunoSEQ multiplex PCR, TCR beta CDR3 spanning 54 Vbeta and 13 Jbeta underwent amplification. Each CDR3 protein gets one entry after TCRdb re-called the immunoSEQ multiplex PCR reads with MiXCR. The data show about 240,000 distinct CDR3 sequences, less than 96% seen once. Germline values: CDR1 LNHNV, CDR2 YYDKDF (reference sequence). Deletions cut 8 bases from V and 5 bases from J, with 10 bases between. CDR3 size: 11 residues.

The chain employs TRBV15 and TRBJ2-7; maybe TRBD1 (6 bases). The sequence was collected from a human donor with Susac syndrome. Sequencing was done on a sample of CD4+ T cells from PBMCs. The chain's CDR3 is CATETGHEQYF. As DNA, the CDR3 is TGTGCCACCGAGACAGGCCACGAGCAGTACTTC.